The 23 T cell receptor beta chains reported below all come from one sample, sequenced in a study of T-cell memory formation after mild COVID-19. TCRdb reprocessed the 5' RACE reads via MiXCR and lists one record per CDR3 protein. The sample lists hundreds of thousands of distinct CDR3 sequences; around 20% were seen once. Sequenced input: PBMCs or a T cell subset sorted from them (not recorded which). The receptors were sampled from an adult woman who had mild COVID-19 (a few samples of this study predate the infection). Cell type and time point are not known.

This chain uses TRBV20-1 with TRBJ1-6; TRBD1 is a possible D gene (5 bases). V was pared by 0 bases and J by 9 bases, with 21 bases between. Germline V gives CDR1 DFQATT, CDR2 SNEGSKA (reference sequence). The CDR3 loop spans 17 amino acids. The chain's CDR3 is CSARDTALRLRGSPLHF. As DNA, the CDR3 is TGCAGTGCTAGAGATACCGCCTTGCGTCTTAGGGGTTCACCCCTCCACTTT.

The chain links TRBV6-6 to TRBJ2-7; D tentatively fits TRBD1 or TRBD2 (6 bases each). Germline V gene data show CDR1 as MNHNY and CDR2 as SVGAGI (reference sequence). This CDR3 contains 18 residues. The germline V and J ends were trimmed by 6 bases and 4 bases, with 28 bases remaining between them. The CDR3 DNA reads as TGTGCCAGCAGAGATACAAGTTATAGGGGGGAGACGGGGTACGAGCAGTACTTC. The encoded protein is CASRDTSYRGETGYEQYF.

V gene TRBV25-1 combines with J gene TRBJ2-7; D is perhaps TRBD1 (5 bases). The V end was cut by 3 bases, the J end by 4 bases, with 10 bases between. The CDR3 contains 13 residues. The V gene's germline CDR1 is MGHDK and CDR2 SYGVNS. CDR3 DNA sequence: TGTGCCAGCAGTGATAGTCAGGGATACGAGCAGTACTTC. Translation: CASSDSQGYEQYF.

The chain joins TRBV9 to TRBJ1-6; D is unclear. V lost 4 bases to trimming and J lost 9 bases, with 17 bases between them. The CDR3 extends over 15 amino acids. CDR1 and CDR2 from the germline V gene are SGDLS and YYNGEE. The CDR3, as DNA: TGTGCCAGCAGCACTATGGCGGGTTCGGGTTCACCCCTCCACTTT. Its translation is CASSTMAGSGSPLHF.

The chain couples TRBV7-2 to TRBJ2-3, with D possibly TRBD2 on 5 matching bases. V dropped 5 bases and J dropped 1 base, with 10 bases sitting between them. The CDR3 is 14 residues long. Germline V CDR1 and CDR2: SGHTA, FQGNSA. The CDR3 coding sequence is TGTGCCAGCAGCCCCTACGGGGGCACAGATACGCAGTATTTT. Translating it yields CASSPYGGTDTQYF.

This clonotype showed up just a few times. This chain joins TRBV12-3 or TRBV12-4 and TRBJ2-5, with TRBD2 matching over 8 bases. J gave up 5 bases and V 3 bases, and 5 bases lay outside the gene matches. The CDR3 covers 14 residues. The CDR3 spells CASSFPGGAETQYF. CDR3 DNA: TGTGCCAGCAGTTTTCCCGGGGGGGCCGAGACCCAGTACTTC.

This clonotype was observed a handful of times. The genes are TRBV11-2 and TRBJ2-6; possibly TRBD1 for D (6 bases). V was cut by 4 bases and J by 2 bases, with 12 bases left in between. The germline V gene has CDR1 SGHAT and CDR2 FQNNGV. The CDR3 is 16 residues long. CDR3 sequence: CASSSLTGPGANVLTF. The DNA of the CDR3 is TGTGCCAGCAGCTCTCTGACAGGCCCTGGGGCCAACGTCCTGACTTTC.

The gene calls are TRBV7-9 and TRBJ2-7; no clear D gene. Trimming cost V 5 bases and J 6 bases, with 11 bases left between them. This CDR3 comprises 12 residues. Germline V gives CDR1 SEHNR, CDR2 FQNEAQ (reference sequence). CDR3 in amino acids: CASSDTGGEQYF. CDR3 coding DNA: TGTGCCAGCAGCGACACGGGCGGCGAGCAGTACTTC.

This clonotype has at least ten counts. The chain combines TRBV18 with TRBJ1-1; no clear D. CDR3 length equals 13 residues. The V gene's germline CDR1 is KGHSH and CDR2 LQKENI. Trimming cost V 6 bases and J 1 base, with 9 bases left between them. This chain's CDR3 is CASSRTQNTEAFF. The CDR3 nucleotides read TGTGCCAGCTCGCGGACCCAGAACACTGAAGCTTTCTTT.

The CDR3: CASSLDPGFPYEQYF. As DNA, the CDR3 is TGTGCCAGCAGCTTGGACCCAGGGTTCCCCTACGAGCAGTACTTC. This chain connects TRBV5-5 to TRBJ2-7; TRBD1 is a possible D gene (5 bases). The CDR3 spans 15 residues. Trimming stripped 0 bases from V and 2 bases from J, with 12 bases between. Per the germline V gene, CDR1 is SGHKS and CDR2 is YYEKEE (reference sequence).

This clonotype was seen only a few times. This sequence joins TRBV7-6 and TRBJ2-7; TRBD2 agrees at 14 bases. The CDR3 contains 16 residues. V was pared by 5 bases and J by 3 bases, with 6 bases of the junction left unmatched. Germline-derived CDR1 and CDR2 are SGHVS and FNYEAQ. For the CDR3, the DNA is TGTGCCAGCAGCAACGGACTAGCGGGGGGCCTCTACGAGCAGTACTTC. Amino acids: CASSNGLAGGLYEQYF. The entire variable domain, with the rest obtained from reference TRBV7-6 and TRBJ2-7, is as follows: GAGVSQSPRYKVTKRGQDVALRCDPISGHVSLYWYRQALGQGPEFLTYFNYEAQQDKSGLPNDRFSAERPEGSISTLTIQRTEQRDSAMYRCASSNGLAGGLYEQYFGPGTRLTVT.

This chain joins TRBV19 and TRBJ2-1; D is perhaps TRBD2 (6 bases). CDR1 LNHDA and CDR2 SQIVND come from the germline V gene (reference sequence). The CDR3 has 15 residues. The germline V and J ends were trimmed by 4 bases and 5 bases, with 15 bases remaining between them. CDR3 amino acids: CASSRRSGRNNEQFF. DNA of the CDR3: TGTGCCAGTAGTAGACGATCCGGGAGAAACAATGAGCAGTTCTTC. The variable domain in full, completed from reference TRBV19 and TRBJ2-1, reads DGGITQSPKYLFRKEGQNVTLSCEQNLNHDAMYWYRQDPGQGLRLIYYSQIVNDFQKGDIAEGYSVSREKKESFPLTVTSAQKNPTAFYLCASSRRSGRNNEQFFGPGTRLTVL.

The genes are TRBV2 and TRBJ2-1, with D unresolved. Trimming removed 6 bases at V and 2 bases at J, with 20 bases between. The CDR3 consists of 17 residues. From germline, CDR1 is SNHLY and CDR2 FYNNEI. The CDR3, as DNA: TGTGCCAGCAGCCCGTCTCAAGTCGAGTTGGCCTACAATGAGCAGTTCTTC. It translates to CASSPSQVELAYNEQFF.

The V gene is TRBV24-1, the J gene TRBJ2-1, with 10 bases fitting TRBD2. The CDR3 is 18 residues long. The germline V gene has CDR1 KGHDR and CDR2 SFDVKD. Unmatched junction bases numbered 8, after V lost 3 bases and J lost 1 base. The CDR3 nucleotides read TGTGCCACCAGTGATCCCCGGACTAGCGGAGGTTCCTACAATGAGCAGTTCTTC. Protein sequence: CATSDPRTSGGSYNEQFF.

This chain uses TRBV12-3 or TRBV12-4 with TRBJ1-5; tentative D call: TRBD1 (5 bases). V was clipped by 4 bases and J by 4 bases, with 20 bases between them. The CDR3 has 17 amino acids. CDR3 DNA sequence: TGTGCCAGCAGTTCGGGACGTGATAAGGGAGGGAATCAGCCCCAGCATTTT. It codes for CASSSGRDKGGNQPQHF.

The V call is TRBV9, the J call TRBJ1-4; no clear D gene. This CDR3 region has 14 residues. Germline CDR1 reads SGDLS; CDR2 reads YYNGEE. The V and J ends lost 3 bases and 8 bases respectively, with 14 bases between them. The CDR3 reads CASSDSGLEEKLFF. The CDR3 DNA is TGTGCCAGCAGCGATTCGGGGTTGGAGGAAAAACTGTTTTTT.

The chain has TRBV3-1 and TRBJ2-1; tentative D call: TRBD2 (5 bases). V lost 8 bases and J lost 6, with 17 bases in between. Per germline, CDR1 LGHDT and CDR2 YNNKEL (reference sequence). The CDR3 totals 14 residues. DNA of the CDR3: TGTGCCAGCCGGGCTAGCAGGATAGGCAATGAGCAGTTCTTC. This translates into CASRASRIGNEQFF.

The V and J genes are TRBV7-9 and TRBJ1-1, with TRBD1 as a possible D gene (5 bases). The CDR3 is made up of 15 amino acids. V shed 1 base and J shed 3 bases, with 12 bases lying between them. Germline lookup yields CDR1 SEHNR and CDR2 FQNEAQ (reference sequence). The chain's CDR3 is CASSLGVGGDTEAFF. CDR3 sequence (DNA): TGTGCCAGCAGCTTAGGTGTGGGAGGGGACACTGAAGCTTTCTTT.

V gene TRBV7-9 combines with J gene TRBJ1-1, with 10 nucleotides matching TRBD1. CDR1 SEHNR and CDR2 FQNEAQ come from the germline V gene (reference sequence). The V segment lost 9 bases and the J segment 2 bases; nucleotides outside the gene matches: 12. The CDR3 length is 16 residues. This CDR3 is CAREPPGQGLNTEAFF. The CDR3 DNA follows: TGTGCCAGGGAACCTCCGGGACAGGGGCTTAACACTGAAGCTTTCTTT.

The J gene is TRBJ2-6, the V gene TRBV30; D is possibly TRBD2 (5 bases). CDR1 is GTSNPN, CDR2 SVGIG, per germline (reference sequence). V was clipped by 2 bases and J by 4 bases, with 9 bases between them. The CDR3 runs to 14 residues. CDR3 bases: TGTGCCTGGAGTATGGACTCCGGGGCCAACGTCCTGACTTTC. Its protein is CAWSMDSGANVLTF.

This clonotype was picked up a small number of times. The chain recombines TRBV7-6 with TRBJ2-2; tentative D call: TRBD2 (5 bases). Germline loops: CDR1 SGHVS, CDR2 FNYEAQ. The CDR3 sequence is 15 residues long. V was shortened by 5 bases and J by 2 bases, with 12 bases between the two germline ends. CDR3 nucleotide sequence: TGTGCCAGCAGCCCTCGGACTGACAACACCGGGGAGCTGTTTTTT. It translates to CASSPRTDNTGELFF.

This clonotype was seen many times. The rearrangement uses TRBV7-6 and TRBJ2-7; 10 nucleotides agree with TRBD1. The ends lost 3 bases at V and 5 bases at J; junction bases unmatched: 13. CDR3 length: 17 amino acids. Germline V lookup: CDR1 SGHVS, CDR2 FNYEAQ. This CDR3 reads CASSFRPRQGAGNEQYF. CDR3 bases: TGTGCCAGCAGCTTTAGGCCTCGACAGGGGGCGGGAAACGAGCAGTACTTC. Based on the CDR3 plus reference TRBV7-6 and TRBJ2-7, the full variable domain is GAGVSQSPRYKVTKRGQDVALRCDPISGHVSLYWYRQALGQGPEFLTYFNYEAQQDKSGLPNDRFSAERPEGSISTLTIQRTEQRDSAMYRCASSFRPRQGAGNEQYFGPGTRLTVT.

The rearrangement uses TRBV7-9 and TRBJ2-7; 10 bases map to TRBD2. The CDR3 totals 14 residues. Germline CDR1 and CDR2: SEHNR and FQNEAQ (reference sequence). V dropped 5 bases and J dropped 3; count of bases not matched to a gene: 4. The CDR3 DNA sequence: TGTGCCAGCAGCCCTAGCGGGGGCCACTACGAGCAGTACTTC. Residues: CASSPSGGHYEQYF.